These T cell receptor beta chains were read from a single sample in a study of T cells after posttransplantation cyclophosphamide. Data came from immunoSEQ multiplex PCR; TCRdb stores just in-frame clones and leaves some out. The sample yields about 4,800 clones, approximately 68% seen once. This specimen was PBMCs, taken 362 days after allogeneic stem cell transplant with posttransplant cyclophosphamide. Receptors originate from a male patient between 60 and 69 years old who received an allogeneic stem cell transplant from an unrelated donor, was CMV-positive, and had acute GVHD only. The graft donor may be the source of some T cells. CDR3s include the opening cysteine and the closing phenylalanine or tryptophan. A D gene is named only where the DNA matches it firmly. Part of the rows lack a size; the others show once, few, many or a class for expanded clones.

>.|TRBJ2-1|.|TRBV7-3
TGTGCCAGCAGCCCCCAATCCTACAATGAGCAGTTCTTC
CASSPQSYNEQFF
>.|TRBJ1-5|.|TRBV4-2
TGTGCCAGCAGCCAAGATCCGGGTCGAGGGCCCCAGCATTTT
CASSQDPGRGPQHF
>.|TRBJ1-2|.|TRBV14
TGTGCCAGCAGCCGCCCAGGCTCAGGGGCGAGTGGCTACACCTTC
CASSRPGSGASGYTF
>TRBD1|TRBJ1-5|.|TRBV6-4
TGTGCCAGCAGTGACCGGGACAGGGGCGCCTTTCAGCCCCAGCATTTT
CASSDRDRGAFQPQHF
>TRBD2|TRBJ2-1|.|TRBV5-1
TGCGCCAGCAGCCTCCGGGGGGGCGAGCAGTTCTTC
CASSLRGGEQFF
>TRBD2|TRBJ2-5|.|TRBV5-1
TGCGCCAGCAGCTCTGGGGGACTAGCGGGGGCCAGTGAGACCCAGTACTTC
CASSSGGLAGASETQYF
>.|TRBJ2-5|.|TRBV5-4
TGTGCCAGCAGCTTAGCGGGGCAGGGGCAAGAGACCCAGTACTTC
CASSLAGQGQETQYF
>TRBD1|TRBJ1-2|.|TRBV6-1
TGTGCCAGCAGTGAACCCGGGACAGACTATGGCTACACCTTC
CASSEPGTDYGYTF
>.|TRBJ2-4|once|TRBV10-3
TGTGCCATCAGTGCAGGGGCAATAGCCAAAAACATTCAGTACTTC
CAISAGAIAKNIQYF
>.|TRBJ2-5|.|TRBV7-2
TGTGCCAGCAGCTTACCACCCCTCCAGGGCAAGGCAGAGACCCAGTACTTC
CASSLPPLQGKAETQYF
>TRBD1|TRBJ1-3|.|TRBV7-2
TGTGCCAGCAGCCCCCAGACAGGGCGCTCTGGAAACACCATATATTTT
CASSPQTGRSGNTIYF
>.|TRBJ1-3|.|TRBV28
TGTGCCGCGAGGAGGGGGGGCCCTGGAAACACCATATATTTT
CAARRGGPGNTIYF
>TRBD1|TRBJ1-1|.|TRBV11-3
TGTGCCAGCAGCCCTCGACAGGGGAGAACTGAAGCTTTCTTT
CASSPRQGRTEAFF
>.|TRBJ2-4|.|TRBV30
TGTGCCTGGAGTGTAGACTGGGGGGACATTCAGTACTTC
CAWSVDWGDIQYF
>.|TRBJ2-5|.|TRBV21-1
TGTGCCAGCAGCAACCGGCCAGGCCTGTACCAAGAGACCCAGTACTTC
CASSNRPGLYQETQYF
>.|TRBJ2-2|.|TRBV5-4
TGTGCCACTTCAGCGGGACAGGCGAACACCGGGGAGCTGTTTTTT
CATSAGQANTGELFF
>TRBD2|TRBJ2-1|.|TRBV4-2
TGTGCCAGCAGCTTCAGCGGGAGGGCTTCTGAGCAGTTCTTC
CASSFSGRASEQFF
>.|TRBJ1-2|.|TRBV18
TGTGCCAGCTGGTCAGGGAACGGTTATGGCTACACCTTC
CASWSGNGYGYTF
>.|TRBJ2-7|.|TRBV28
TGTGCCAGCAGTCCCCGGGGGGCCTCCTACGAGCAGTACTTC
CASSPRGASYEQYF
>.|TRBJ2-1|.|TRBV29-1
TGCAGCGCCGCTCAGGGTCTGGTTGGGCAGTTCTTC
CSAAQGLVGQFF